The following is a TCR beta chain sequence with its context. Antigen unknown. These data are taken from a study of cytomegalovirus exposure and HLA in healthy donors. Regarding the study as a whole: Listed as cytomegalovirus-associated were 150 to 200 TCR beta chains. Subsequent analysis showed first-cohort TCR clusters tending to co-occur in some 120 validation repertoires. Among the CMV-associated chains, three were confirmed in vitro as specific for CMV antigens.

Among the roughly 110 subjects of the validation cohort, separate from the roughly 730-subject first cohort, were the donors. This CDR3 contains 14 residues. The germline CDR1 and CDR2 sequences are MNHEY and SMNVEV (reference sequence). V dropped 8 bases and J dropped 0 bases, with 13 bases sitting between them. This table comes from immunoSEQ multiplex PCR, and its TCRdb copy is limited to in-frame clones, with some not included. The sample includes more than 300,000 clones, 86% seen only once; the top ten take 0.7% to 0.85%. The specimen was PBMCs. This receptor was identified in a woman under 30 in good health and CMV-seronegative. The chain links TRBV27 to TRBJ1-1; D may be TRBD1 (6 bases). The CDR3 spells CASGGKGLNTEAFF. The CDR3 coding sequence is TGTGCCAGCGGGGGCAAGGGCTTGAACACTGAAGCTTTCTTT.